Presented here are 21 T cell receptor beta chains from one specimen sequenced in a study of blood T cell repertoires in COVID-19. The method was immunoSEQ multiplex PCR; TCRdb's version includes in-frame clones alone and lacks a portion of them. The sample lists about 260,000 clones, around 90% seen once, with 0.7% in the top ten. Sequenced material: peripheral blood. These receptors came from a human donor in a cohort sampled during active COVID-19.

This rearrangement joins TRBV18 to TRBJ2-5; 9 positions match TRBD1. The length of the CDR3 is 14 residues. Losses at the gene ends were 3 bases for V and 4 bases for J; bases not matched to a gene: 3. Germline CDR1 is KGHSH and CDR2 is LQKENI. CDR3: CASSPGTGLETQYF. CDR3 in DNA: TGTGCCAGCTCACCCGGGACAGGGCTAGAGACCCAGTACTTC. The complete variable domain, with remaining parts taken from reference TRBV18 and TRBJ2-5, reads NAGVMQNPRHLVRRRGQEARLRCSPMKGHSHVYWYRQLPEEGLKFMVYLQKENIIDESGMPKERFSAEFPKEGPSILRIQQVVRGDSAAYFCASSPGTGLETQYFGPGTRLLVL.

The chain combines TRBV16 with TRBJ1-1, with 7 bases that match TRBD1. After removal of 6 bases from V and 4 bases from J, the junction contained 11 bases not matched to a gene. This CDR3 contains 15 residues. Germline lookup yields CDR1 KGHSY and CDR2 FQNENV. CDR3 coding DNA: TGTGCCAGCAGTTCAACAGGGGAACGGGCCACTGAAGCTTTCTTT. It encodes CASSSTGERATEAFF.

V gene TRBV29-1 combines with J gene TRBJ2-7, with TRBD1 matching 8 bases. Losses at the gene ends were 6 bases for V and 6 bases for J; bases not matched to a gene: 10. Germline V gene lookup returns CDR1 SQVTM and CDR2 ANQGSEA. This CDR3 is built from 13 residues. CDR3 sequence (DNA): TGCAGCGTGGCGGGACAGGCTTGGAGCGAGCAGTACTTC. It is translated as CSVAGQAWSEQYF.

The chain combines TRBV27 with TRBJ1-1; TRBD1 agrees at 8 bases. The CDR3 covers 15 residues. In germline, CDR1 is MNHEY, CDR2 SMNVEV (reference sequence). V gave up 8 bases and J gave up 5 bases; unmatched junction bases: 13. The CDR3 nucleotides are TGTGCCAGCTTGGATACGGACAGGGTGGTAACTGAAGCTTTCTTT. As protein: CASLDTDRVVTEAFF.

J is TRBJ1-2 and V is TRBV4-3; a weak D match, TRBD1 (5 bases). The CDR3 loop spans 16 amino acids. V was trimmed by 7 bases and J by 0 bases, leaving 18 bases between them. CDR1 LGHNA and CDR2 YSLEER come from the germline V gene. The chain's CDR3 is CASTQSAGGANYGYTF. The CDR3 bases are TGCGCCAGCACTCAGAGCGCCGGGGGGGCTAACTATGGCTACACCTTC.

V is TRBV18 and J is TRBJ1-1; possibly TRBD1 for D (5 bases). Germline V gives CDR1 KGHSH, CDR2 LQKENI. Trimming cost V 6 bases and J 1 base, with 12 bases left between them. This CDR3 contains 14 residues. The CDR3, as DNA: TGTGCCAGCTCGCCCCAGACAGAGAACACTGAAGCTTTCTTT. This sequence encodes CASSPQTENTEAFF.

The rearrangement links TRBV5-1 to TRBJ2-5; 11 nucleotides agree with TRBD2. Trimming took 0 bases from V and 6 from J; bases not matched to a gene: 4. CDR1 is SGHRS and CDR2 is YFSETQ in the germline V gene. The CDR3 length is 15 residues. CDR3 bases: TGCGCCAGCAGCTTGGATAGCGGGAGGGAGAAGACCCAGTACTTC. Protein: CASSLDSGREKTQYF. Full variable domain (outside the CDR3, taken from reference TRBV5-1 and TRBJ2-5): KAGVTQTPRYLIKTRGQQVTLSCSPISGHRSVSWYQQTPGQGLQFLFEYFSETQRNKGNFPGRFSGRQFSNSRSEMNVSTLELGDSALYLCASSLDSGREKTQYFGPGTRLLVL.

This sequence joins TRBV3-1 (or the pseudogene TRBV3-2) and TRBJ2-6, with D maybe TRBD1 (5 bases). Between the trimmed V and J ends, which lost 4 bases and 2 bases, there was a span of 9 bases. Germline V gene lookup returns CDR1 LGHDT and CDR2 YNNKEL (reference sequence). The CDR3 contains 15 residues. The CDR3 loop reads CASSPQGTGANVLTF. The CDR3, as DNA: TGTGCCAGCAGCCCCCAGGGAACTGGGGCCAACGTCCTGACTTTC.

The chain combines TRBV5-4 with TRBJ2-2; no clear D. This CDR3 region has 14 residues. The germline V gene has CDR1 SGHNT and CDR2 YYREEE (reference sequence). Trimming took off 0 bases at V and 3 bases at J, with 6 bases between the two ends. The CDR3 reads CASSLEQYTGELFF. CDR3 bases: TGTGCCAGCAGCTTGGAACAGTACACCGGGGAGCTGTTTTTT.

The chain links TRBV6-2 or TRBV6-3 to TRBJ1-5; no clear D. The CDR3 has 16 amino acids. Germline lookup yields CDR1 MNHEY and CDR2 SVGEGT. V lost 2 bases to trimming and J lost 3 bases, with 14 bases between them. The CDR3 DNA reads TGTGCCAGCAGTTACGGGGAGGGATTACTCAATCAGCCCCAGCATTTT. Translation: CASSYGEGLLNQPQHF.

The gene calls are TRBV6-5 and TRBJ2-7; 8 bases fit TRBD1. Unmatched junction bases numbered 10, after V lost 2 bases and J lost 7 bases. This CDR3 has 15 residues. The germline CDR1 and CDR2 sequences are MNHEY and SVGAGI. For the CDR3, the DNA is TGTGCCAGCAGTTACGCTCGGACAGGGCCTGGGGAGCAGTACTTC. Translated: CASSYARTGPGEQYF.

V is TRBV6-6 and J is TRBJ1-2; TRBD1 might be the D (5 bases). With 9 bases removed from V and 2 bases from J, the gap between germline ends came to 13 bases. Looked up from germline, CDR1 is MNHNY and CDR2 is SVGAGI (reference sequence). The CDR3 totals 13 residues. CDR3 amino acids: CASAGTGNYGYTF. The CDR3 nucleotides are TGTGCCAGTGCGGGGACGGGGAACTATGGCTACACCTTC.

The V call is TRBV27, the J call TRBJ2-1; 10 nucleotides align to TRBD2. J lost 1 base, V lost 7 bases, and 4 bases had no gene match. Germline V lookup: CDR1 MNHEY, CDR2 SMNVEV (reference sequence). The CDR3 spans 15 residues. The CDR3 nucleotides are TGTGCCAGCACCCGTAGCGGGAGGTCCTACAATGAGCAGTTCTTC. Protein sequence: CASTRSGRSYNEQFF.

The rearrangement joins TRBV4-3 to TRBJ1-4, with D possibly TRBD1 on 6 matching bases. V shed 0 bases and J shed 8 bases, with 13 bases lying between them. The CDR3 is 15 residues long. Germline CDR1 and CDR2: LGHNA and YSLEER. The CDR3 spells CASSQDRTGPEKLFF. The CDR3 nucleotides read TGCGCCAGCAGCCAAGATCGTACAGGGCCCGAAAAACTGTTTTTT.

The chain recombines TRBV11-3 with TRBJ2-7; TRBD1 aligns across 8 bases. The CDR3 runs 15 residues. Germline assignment: CDR1 SGHNT and CDR2 YENEEA. V lost 3 bases and J lost 1; bases outside the gene matches: 5. This CDR3 reads CASSFAGTGSYEQYF. CDR3 nucleotide sequence: TGTGCCAGCAGCTTCGCCGGGACAGGTTCCTACGAGCAGTACTTC.

This chain links TRBV23-1 with TRBJ1-1, with 9 bases aligning to TRBD1. TRBV23-1 has ORF status, its function being uncertain. J lost 5 bases, V lost 10 bases, and 8 bases had no gene match. The CDR3 is 13 residues long. Written as DNA, the CDR3 is TGCGCCACCCCGACAGGGGGGGGGACTGAAGCTTTCTTT. Residues: CATPTGGGTEAFF.

V and J are TRBV5-4 and TRBJ1-4, with 9 nucleotides matching TRBD1. CDR1 is SGHNT and CDR2 is YYREEE in the germline V gene (reference sequence). The CDR3 has 16 residues. J was trimmed by 8 bases and V by 3 bases; bases with no gene match: 11. In DNA form, the CDR3 reads TGTGCCAGCAGCTCCCACAGGACAGGGGTAGCCGAAAAACTGTTTTTT. Translation: CASSSHRTGVAEKLFF. Full variable domain (rest looked up from reference TRBV5-4 and TRBJ1-4): ETGVTQSPTHLIKTRGQQVTLRCSSQSGHNTVSWYQQALGQGPQFIFQYYREEENGRGNFPPRFSGLQFPNYSSELNVNALELDDSALYLCASSSHRTGVAEKLFFGSGTQLSVL.

This clone has a single count. The gene calls are TRBV5-1 and TRBJ2-7; a possible D gene is TRBD1 (7 bases). V lost 6 bases to trimming and J lost 2 bases, with 15 bases between them. From germline, CDR1 is SGHRS and CDR2 YFSETQ. The CDR3 contains 14 residues. The CDR3 DNA is TGCGCCAGCACTAGACAGGGAGGAACCTACGAGCAGTACTTC. Its protein product is CASTRQGGTYEQYF.

V is TRBV6-2 or TRBV6-3 and J is TRBJ2-7, with D unresolved. CDR1 is MNHEY and CDR2 is SVGEGT in the germline V gene. V was trimmed by 4 bases and J by 0 bases, leaving 7 bases between them. The CDR3 has 13 amino acids. The CDR3, as DNA: TGTGCCAGCAGTTGGGCCCTCTCCTACGAGCAGTACTTC. Translated, it gives CASSWALSYEQYF.

V and J are TRBV7-2 and TRBJ2-3, with 9 bases lining up with TRBD2. The germline V gene encodes CDR1 SGHTA and CDR2 FQGNSA. The CDR3 covers 15 residues. Trimming cost V 6 bases and J 4 bases; bases outside gene matches: 8. The CDR3 DNA follows: TGTGCCAGCAGTGCTTATACTAGCGGGTCAGATACGCAGTATTTT. Protein product: CASSAYTSGSDTQYF.

The rearrangement uses TRBV10-2 and TRBJ1-4; D not resolved. Trimming removed 10 bases from V and 0 bases from J, with 21 bases in between. Germline V gene lookup returns CDR1 WSHSY and CDR2 SAAADI. The CDR3 spans 17 residues. The CDR3 DNA reads TGCGCCAAACTTTTTCAGGCGAAACCTGCAACTAATGAAAAACTGTTTTTT. This codes for CAKLFQAKPATNEKLFF.